The 20 T cell receptor beta chains listed next were all sequenced from one sample in a study of T cells after yellow fever vaccination. TCRdb re-derived calls from the 5' RACE reads in MiXCR, one entry per CDR3 protein. The data hold about 120,000 distinct CDR3 sequences, with about 6.8% observed a single time. Sequenced here: CD4+ T cells sorted from PBMCs, sampled about 49 days after the first yellow fever vaccination. Every receptor here comes from a man between 18 and 35 years old who received the YFV17D yellow fever vaccine.

This clonotype has at least ten counts. The rearrangement uses TRBV6-5 and TRBJ2-7; D possibly uses TRBD1 or TRBD2 (5 bases each). Germline V gene data show CDR1 as MNHEY and CDR2 as SVGAGI. CDR3 length: 13 amino acids. Between the trimmed V and J ends, which lost 7 bases and 0 bases, there was a span of 10 bases. The CDR3 DNA reads as TGTGCCAGCAAACCCGGGACCTCCTACGAGCAGTACTTC. It yields the protein CASKPGTSYEQYF.

This clonotype was counted ten times or more. This chain joins TRBV15 and TRBJ2-7; 7 nucleotides match TRBD2. With V trimmed by 3 bases and J by 7 bases, 12 bases remained unmatched. This CDR3 region has 15 residues. Germline CDR1 reads LNHNV; CDR2 reads YYDKDF (reference sequence). CDR3 nucleotides: TGTGCCACCAGCAGGGGGGGGACGGCCGGCTTTGAGCAGTACTTC. It encodes CATSRGGTAGFEQYF.

This clonotype has ten or more counts. This rearrangement joins TRBV20-1 to TRBJ2-6, with 8 bases aligning to TRBD1. With 5 bases clipped from V and 2 bases from J, the junction kept 2 bases outside the gene matches. The CDR3 length is 14 residues. Germline CDR1 reads DFQATT; CDR2 reads SNEGSKA (reference sequence). The CDR3 spells CSAGTGPGANVLTF. The CDR3 DNA reads as TGCAGTGCTGGGACAGGCCCTGGGGCCAACGTCCTGACTTTC.

In this sample, this clonotype turned up many times. The rearrangement uses TRBV7-9 and TRBJ1-1; no clear D gene. The length of the CDR3 is 14 residues. Germline V gene data show CDR1 as SEHNR and CDR2 as FQNEAQ (reference sequence). The germline V and J ends were trimmed by 1 base and 0 bases, with 6 bases remaining between them. DNA for the CDR3: TGTGCCAGCAGCTTAGGACGGCTGAACACTGAAGCTTTCTTT. Protein product: CASSLGRLNTEAFF.

In the case of this clonotype: Sequence at one end of the junction differs from germline and may be a read error. This CDR3 reads CAGSFGRGPIVRNEQFF. CDR3 nucleotides: TGCGCCGGCAGCTTCGGCAGGGGGCCTATAGTTAGAAATGAGCAGTTCTTC. This rearrangement joins TRBV5-1 to TRBJ2-1; 8 bases map to TRBD1. Per germline, CDR1 SGHRS and CDR2 YFSETQ. This CDR3 spans 17 amino acids.

This clonotype was recorded at least ten times. The CDR3 sequence: CASRSTGGRTEAFF. Here the CDR3 DNA reads TGTGCCAGCAGATCCACAGGGGGCCGTACTGAAGCTTTCTTT. This chain links TRBV28 with TRBJ1-1, with TRBD1 matching 9 bases. Trimming removed 6 bases from V and 5 bases from J; junction bases left unmatched: 7. Germline assignment: CDR1 MDHEN and CDR2 SYDVKM. The CDR3 is made up of 14 amino acids.

The chain is built from TRBV20-1 and TRBJ2-1, with 10 positions matching TRBD1. Germline CDR1 DFQATT, CDR2 SNEGSKA (reference sequence). The junction had 9 bases not matched to a gene; V was cut back by 0 bases and J by 7 bases. CDR3 length: 16 amino acids. The CDR3 protein is CSARDYFRTGGNEQFF. CDR3 nucleotide sequence: TGCAGTGCTAGAGATTATTTCAGGACAGGGGGAAATGAGCAGTTCTTC.

This clonotype was seen at least ten times. The rearrangement joins TRBV15 to TRBJ1-1; TRBD1 matches 7 bases. Germline values: CDR1 LNHNV, CDR2 YYDKDF (reference sequence). This CDR3 has 16 residues. Trimming at V came to 3 bases and at J to 5 bases, leaving 12 bases not matched to a gene. CDR3 sequence: CATSSGIGGGYTEAFF. The CDR3 DNA reads TGTGCCACCAGCAGTGGAATAGGGGGCGGATATACTGAAGCTTTCTTT.

This clonotype was counted between two and nine times. This chain joins TRBV20-1 and TRBJ2-5; 8 bases match TRBD2. The CDR3 sequence is 15 residues long. The junction had 11 bases not matched to a gene; V was cut back by 7 bases and J by 1 base. Per germline, CDR1 DFQATT and CDR2 SNEGSKA (reference sequence). The CDR3 sequence is CSVPRGGVSQETQYF. In nucleotides, the CDR3 is TGCAGTGTCCCCCGGGGGGGGGTATCCCAAGAGACCCAGTACTTC.

Ten or more counts support this clonotype. This rearrangement joins TRBV7-2 to TRBJ2-7, with D possibly TRBD1 on 6 matching bases. The V gene lost 2 bases and the J gene lost 9 bases, with 17 bases spanning the gap. Germline V CDR1 and CDR2: SGHTA, FQGNSA. The CDR3 runs to 14 residues. CDR3 coding DNA: TGTGCCAGCAGCTTATCTTACAGGGCAATTGGGCAGTACTTC. This codes for CASSLSYRAIGQYF.

Ten or more counts support this clonotype. The CDR3: CASRSGTGETQYF. CDR3 coding DNA: TGCGCCAGCAGATCGGGGACCGGAGAGACCCAGTACTTC. This rearrangement joins TRBV5-1 to TRBJ2-5; D tentatively reads TRBD1 or TRBD2 (5 bases each). CDR1 SGHRS and CDR2 YFSETQ come from the germline V gene. This CDR3 contains 13 residues. V was clipped by 5 bases and J by 4 bases, with 12 bases between them.

This clonotype was recorded many times. The gene calls are TRBV12-3 or TRBV12-4 and TRBJ2-7; no reliable D call. This CDR3 comprises 11 residues. V lost 2 bases, J lost 6 bases, and 5 bases lay in between. CDR3 amino acids: CASSLSREQYF. Here the CDR3 DNA reads TGTGCCAGCAGTTTATCTCGCGAGCAGTACTTC.

This clonotype was seen many times. This chain uses TRBV29-1 with TRBJ2-3; the D gene is possibly TRBD1 (6 bases). The CDR3 has 15 residues. CDR1 and CDR2 (germline): SQVTM, ANQGSEA. Deletions cut 3 bases from V and 1 base from J, with 14 bases between. CDR3 DNA: TGCAGCGTTGACCGGATTCCAGGGGGCACAGATACGCAGTATTTT. Residues: CSVDRIPGGTDTQYF.

This clonotype was observed many times. For the CDR3, the DNA is TGTGCCAGCAGGGAGACGGACGGAAGCTCTGGGGCCAACGTCCTGACTTTC. Translated, it gives CASRETDGSSGANVLTF. The chain has TRBV28 and TRBJ2-6; D uncertain. The CDR3 consists of 17 residues. Trimming shortened V by 6 bases and J by 0 bases, and 15 bases separated the two germline ends. Germline V gene lookup returns CDR1 MDHEN and CDR2 SYDVKM. The full variable domain, completed using reference TRBV28 and TRBJ2-6, is DVKVTQSSRYLVKRTGEKVFLECVQDMDHENMFWYRQDPGLGLRLIYFSYDVKMKEKGDIPEGYSVSREKKERFSLILESASTNQTSMYLCASRETDGSSGANVLTFGAGSRLTVL.

This chain uses TRBV12-3 or TRBV12-4 with TRBJ2-1; 16 positions match TRBD2. J was trimmed by 6 bases and V by 9 bases; bases with no gene match: 11. The CDR3 spans 17 residues. This chain's CDR3 is CASLPGLAGGVGNEQFF. In nucleotides, the CDR3 is TGTGCCAGTCTGCCGGGACTAGCGGGGGGGGTAGGCAATGAGCAGTTCTTC.

This clonotype was seen repeatedly, ten times or more. The chain is built from TRBV2 and TRBJ1-1; 7 bases map to TRBD1. Trimming cost V 10 bases and J 3 bases; bases outside gene matches: 11. CDR1 and CDR2 from the germline V gene are SNHLY and FYNNEI. The CDR3 is 14 amino acids. Here the CDR3 DNA reads TGTGCCACATTTAAGACAGGGAAGTACACTGAAGCTTTCTTT. Translated: CATFKTGKYTEAFF.

The chain recombines TRBV7-2 with TRBJ1-5; TRBD1 aligns across 8 bases. The trim removed 1 base at V and 5 bases at J, leaving 7 bases unmatched. The length of the CDR3 is 16 residues. Germline values: CDR1 SGHTA, CDR2 FQGNSA. CDR3 in amino acids: CASSLGAGGQYQPQHF. CDR3 coding DNA: TGTGCCAGCAGCTTAGGGGCAGGGGGCCAGTATCAGCCCCAGCATTTT. The full variable domain, completed using reference TRBV7-2 and TRBJ1-5, is GAGVSQSPSNKVTEKGKDVELRCDPISGHTALYWYRQSLGQGLEFLIYFQGNSAPDKSGLPSDRFSAERTGGSVSTLTIQRTQQEDSAVYLCASSLGAGGQYQPQHFGDGTRLSIL.

In this sample, this clonotype turned up once. A much larger clone differs by one base, so this may be a read error. The CDR3 does not close with the conserved phenylalanine or tryptophan, likely indicating a read error. The chain combines TRBV20-1 with TRBJ1-1, with no clear D. The CDR3 spans 12 residues. CDR1 is DFQATT, CDR2 SNEGSKA, per germline (reference sequence). V was pared by 2 bases and J by 3 bases, with 7 bases between. Here the CDR3 reads CSARRRDTEAFS. CDR3 sequence (DNA): TGCAGTGCTAGAAGGCGTGACACTGAAGCTTTCTCT.

There are many counts of this clonotype. The CDR3 sequence: CATGGSNEQYV. The CDR3 DNA reads as TGTGCCACCGGGGGCTCTAACGAGCAGTACGTC. The chain carries TRBV10-3 and TRBJ2-7, with D possibly being TRBD1 or TRBD2 (6 bases each). Trimming removed 10 bases from V and 5 bases from J, with 12 bases in between. The germline V gene has CDR1 ENHRY and CDR2 SYGVKD. The CDR3 runs 11 residues.

The rearrangement uses TRBV14 and TRBJ2-6; D unresolved. CDR1 is SGHDN, CDR2 FVKESK, per germline. The CDR3 spans 16 residues. V was pared by 3 bases and J by 0 bases, with 9 bases between. Here the CDR3 reads CASSQGRSSGANVLTF. The DNA for the CDR3 is TGTGCCAGCAGCCAGGGCAGGAGCTCTGGGGCCAACGTCCTGACTTTC.